A single sample gave rise to the 15 T cell receptor beta chains below, sequenced in a study of T cell responses to AZD1222 COVID-19 vaccine. Clones were read by immunoSEQ multiplex PCR, and TCRdb kept only the in-frame ones, dropping some. The top ten hold about 5.5% of the sample, which has about 140,000 clones, roughly 90% seen once. This specimen consisted of peripheral blood, obtained on day 0 of AZD1222 vaccination. These receptors originate from an adult in good health.

V is TRBV7-2 and J is TRBJ2-4; 7 bases line up with TRBD2. The length of the CDR3 is 17 residues. The trim removed 8 bases at V and 0 bases at J, leaving 13 bases unmatched. CDR1 is SGHTA and CDR2 is FQGNSA in the germline V gene. CDR3: CASRRGSGALAKNIQYF. CDR3 sequence (DNA): TGTGCCAGCCGCCGGGGAAGCGGGGCACTAGCCAAAAACATTCAGTACTTC.

The rearrangement joins TRBV5-6 to TRBJ2-2; a weak D match, TRBD2 (7 bases). The V end was cut by 4 bases, the J end by 10 bases, with 14 bases between. CDR1 is SGHDT, CDR2 YYEEEE, per germline. The CDR3 length is 13 residues. The CDR3 loop reads CASSLGGRVELFF. The CDR3 nucleotides are TGTGCCAGCAGCCTGGGGGGGCGCGTGGAGCTGTTTTTT.

The chain joins TRBV27 to TRBJ2-7, with D possibly matching TRBD2 (6 bases). The germline CDR1 and CDR2 sequences are MNHEY and SMNVEV (reference sequence). Trimming removed 5 bases from V and 3 bases from J, with 14 bases in between. The CDR3 totals 14 residues. CDR3 in DNA: TGTGCCAGCAGTCCCGCGGGGATGTACTACGAGCAGTACTTC. Protein sequence: CASSPAGMYYEQYF.

The V and J genes are TRBV10-3 and TRBJ1-3, with D perhaps TRBD1 (6 bases). The CDR3 is made up of 14 amino acids. V was cut by 8 bases and J by 0 bases, with 11 bases left in between. The germline gives CDR1 ENHRY, CDR2 SYGVKD. The CDR3 DNA is TGTGCCATCGGGGGGCAGACCTCTGGAAACACCATATATTTT. Protein product: CAIGGQTSGNTIYF.

The V gene is TRBV7-9, the J gene TRBJ2-1, with a possible D match to TRBD1 (6 bases). Per germline, CDR1 SEHNR and CDR2 FQNEAQ (reference sequence). This CDR3 comprises 17 residues. Trimming stripped 1 base from V and 7 bases from J, with 20 bases between. CDR3 protein: CASSLVGGPARRNEQFF. In nucleotides, the CDR3 is TGTGCCAGCAGCTTAGTAGGGGGACCGGCTCGGAGGAATGAGCAGTTCTTC.

Worth noting for this clone: A much larger clone sits a single nucleotide away, making a read error possible. V usage is TRBV27 and J usage is TRBJ1-1; D ambiguous. The CDR3 sequence is 13 residues long. Germline values: CDR1 MNHEY, CDR2 SMNVEV (reference sequence). Trimming left V 2 bases short and J 1 base short, with 5 bases between. CDR3 region: CASSLVENTEAFF. Written as DNA, the CDR3 is TGTGCCAGCAGTTTAGTAGAGAACACTGAAGCTTTCTTT.

The chain links TRBV7-2 to TRBJ1-3; unclear D gene. The ends were cut back, 2 bases at V and 2 bases at J, with 4 bases in the middle. The germline gives CDR1 SGHTA, CDR2 FQGNSA. The CDR3 runs 13 residues. CDR3 loop: CASSLPAGNTIYF. DNA for the CDR3: TGTGCCAGCAGCTTACCAGCTGGAAACACCATATATTTT.

The chain couples TRBV7-2 to TRBJ1-3; 8 positions match TRBD1. CDR3 length: 14 amino acids. Germline CDR1 and CDR2: SGHTA and FQGNSA. V trimming: 4 bases; J trimming: 2 bases; junction bases outside the gene matches: 1. The CDR3 reads CASSSGGTGNTIYF. The CDR3 nucleotides read TGTGCCAGCAGCTCAGGGGGCACTGGAAACACCATATATTTT.

The chain joins TRBV9 to TRBJ2-1, with D perhaps assigned TRBD1 or TRBD2 (5 bases each). Germline V lookup: CDR1 SGDLS, CDR2 YYNGEE. This CDR3 contains 16 residues. The V end lost 0 bases, the J end lost 9 bases, and 19 bases lay between the germline ends. Here the CDR3 reads CASSVVGRVVNGEQFF. In DNA, the CDR3 is TGTGCCAGCAGCGTAGTGGGACGGGTGGTTAACGGTGAGCAGTTCTTC.

The chain uses TRBV6-6 and TRBJ1-5; D is uncertain. V lost 10 bases, J lost 0 bases, and 13 bases lay in between. The germline V gene has CDR1 MNHNY and CDR2 SVGAGI (reference sequence). The CDR3 extends over 14 amino acids. Here the CDR3 reads CANDDAYSNQPQHF. DNA for the CDR3: TGTGCCAACGACGACGCGTATAGCAATCAGCCCCAGCATTTT.

The V call is TRBV6-4, the J call TRBJ1-2, with TRBD1 matching 7 bases. The CDR3 loop spans 13 amino acids. V shed 0 bases and J 7 bases; nucleotides not matched to a gene: 2. Germline CDR1 is MRHNA and CDR2 is SNTAGT. CDR3 in DNA: TGTGCCAGCAGTGACTCCAGGGGGGCTGGCTACACCTTC. Translating gives CASSDSRGAGYTF.

J is TRBJ1-2 and V is TRBV5-4; TRBD1 aligns across 10 bases. CDR3 size: 17 residues. Trimming removed 5 bases from V and 4 bases from J; junction bases left unmatched: 14. Germline CDR1 and CDR2: SGHNT and YYREEE (reference sequence). The CDR3 region is CASSSTGGLGPIYGYTF. The DNA for the CDR3 is TGTGCCAGCAGTTCGACAGGGGGCCTCGGGCCTATCTATGGCTACACCTTC.

The gene calls are TRBV20-1 and TRBJ2-1; D is uncertain. Germline values: CDR1 DFQATT, CDR2 SNEGSKA (reference sequence). This CDR3 contains 11 residues. V was trimmed by 5 bases and J by 4 bases, leaving 6 bases between them. CDR3 sequence reads: CSAFVYNEQFF. CDR3 DNA: TGCAGTGCTTTCGTTTACAATGAGCAGTTCTTC.

The chain joins TRBV9 to TRBJ2-1, with 8 bases lining up with TRBD1. The V gene end was trimmed by 1 base and the J gene end by 6 bases; junction bases not matched to a gene: 6. This CDR3 is 15 amino acids long. Germline CDR1 and CDR2: SGDLS and YYNGEE. As DNA, the CDR3 is TGTGCCAGCAGCGTACTCCAGGGGGCCCCCAATGAGCAGTTCTTC. Amino acid sequence: CASSVLQGAPNEQFF.

The chain couples TRBV5-1 to TRBJ1-3, with D tentatively TRBD1 (5 bases). V lost 0 bases, J lost 0 bases, and 10 bases lay in between. The CDR3 is 16 residues long. Germline CDR1 reads SGHRS; CDR2 reads YFSETQ. The CDR3 here is CASSLGDGISGNTIYF. CDR3 nucleotides: TGCGCCAGCAGCTTGGGGGACGGTATCTCTGGAAACACCATATATTTT. Looking up the rest from reference TRBV5-1 and TRBJ1-3 gives the full variable domain: KAGVTQTPRYLIKTRGQQVTLSCSPISGHRSVSWYQQTPGQGLQFLFEYFSETQRNKGNFPGRFSGRQFSNSRSEMNVSTLELGDSALYLCASSLGDGISGNTIYFGEGSWLTVV.